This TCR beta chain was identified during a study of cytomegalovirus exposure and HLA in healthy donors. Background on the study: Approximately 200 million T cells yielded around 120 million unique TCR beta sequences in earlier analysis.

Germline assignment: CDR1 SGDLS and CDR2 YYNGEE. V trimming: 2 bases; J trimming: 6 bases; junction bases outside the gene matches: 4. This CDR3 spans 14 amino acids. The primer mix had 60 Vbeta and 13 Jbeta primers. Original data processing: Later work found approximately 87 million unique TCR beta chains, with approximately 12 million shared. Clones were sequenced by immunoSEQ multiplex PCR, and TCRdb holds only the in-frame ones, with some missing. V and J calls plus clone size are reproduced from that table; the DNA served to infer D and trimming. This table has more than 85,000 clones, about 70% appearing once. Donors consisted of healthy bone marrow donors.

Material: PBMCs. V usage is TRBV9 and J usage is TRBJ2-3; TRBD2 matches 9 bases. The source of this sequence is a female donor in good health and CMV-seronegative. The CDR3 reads CASSVSGSFDTQYF. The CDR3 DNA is TGTGCCAGCAGCGTTAGCGGGAGTTTCGATACGCAGTATTTT.